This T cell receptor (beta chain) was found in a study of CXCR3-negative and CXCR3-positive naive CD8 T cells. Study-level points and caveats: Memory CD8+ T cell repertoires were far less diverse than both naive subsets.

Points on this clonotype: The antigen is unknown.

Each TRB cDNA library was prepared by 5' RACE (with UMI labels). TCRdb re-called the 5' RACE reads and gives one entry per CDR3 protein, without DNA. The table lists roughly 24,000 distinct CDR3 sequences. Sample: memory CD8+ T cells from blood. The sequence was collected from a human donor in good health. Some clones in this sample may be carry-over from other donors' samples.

The CDR3 sequence: CAGRGGYREGTGELFF. This chain joins TRBV7-9 and TRBJ2-2; TCRdb reports TRBD1, a call that lacks DNA to check it against. CDR3 size: 16 residues. Germline CDR1 reads SEHNR; CDR2 reads FQNEAQ (reference sequence).